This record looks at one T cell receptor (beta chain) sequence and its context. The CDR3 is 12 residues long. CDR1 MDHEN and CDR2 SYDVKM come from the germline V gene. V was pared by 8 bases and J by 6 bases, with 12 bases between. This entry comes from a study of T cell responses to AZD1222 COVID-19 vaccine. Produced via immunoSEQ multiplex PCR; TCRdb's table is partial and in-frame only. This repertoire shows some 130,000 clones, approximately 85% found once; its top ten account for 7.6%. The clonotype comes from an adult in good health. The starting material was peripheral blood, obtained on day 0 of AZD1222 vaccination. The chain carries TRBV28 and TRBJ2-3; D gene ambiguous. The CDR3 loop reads CASGQMFDTQYF. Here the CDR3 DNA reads TGTGCCAGCGGGCAGATGTTCGATACGCAGTATTTT. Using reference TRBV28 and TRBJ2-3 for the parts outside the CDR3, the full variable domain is DVKVTQSSRYLVKRTGEKVFLECVQDMDHENMFWYRQDPGLGLRLIYFSYDVKMKEKGDIPEGYSVSREKKERFSLILESASTNQTSMYLCASGQMFDTQYFGPGTRLTVL.